The T cell receptor (beta chain) under discussion was sequenced for a study of control samples from healthy donors and cancer patients. Using immunoSEQ multiplex PCR, the repertoire was profiled, and TCRdb retains in-frame clones only, with some absent. Of about 100,000 clones detected, about 89% appear once; the ten largest clones hold over 6.5%. CDR1 and CDR2 from the germline V gene are SGHAT and FQNNGV. The CDR3 contains 12 residues. The ends were cut back, 1 base at V and 13 bases at J, with 13 bases in the middle. The rearrangement links TRBV11-2 to TRBJ1-1; D is uncertain. The receptor was derived from a man aged 25 to 45 in good health. Sequenced sample: blood. The CDR3 coding sequence is TGTGCCAGCAGCTTAGGTAGCGGGAGTGGTTTCTTT. It translates to CASSLGSGSGFF.